This TCR beta chain was found in a study of CD4 T cells in relation to SARS-CoV-2 and coronaviruses. About the study: The HLA restriction of the shared crossreactive spike epitopes was mapped.

Using immunoSEQ multiplex PCR, the repertoire was profiled, and TCRdb retains in-frame clones only, with some absent. In the table there are approximately 50,000 clones, 92% of which are singletons. Germline V CDR1 and CDR2: MNHEY, SVGEGT. The junction had 13 bases not matched to a gene; V was cut back by 6 bases and J by 8 bases. CDR3 size: 17 residues. The chain recombines TRBV6-2 or TRBV6-3 with TRBJ2-4; TRBD2 agrees at 13 bases. Sequencing was carried out using naive CD4+ T cells from PBMCs. Subset here: naive CD4+ T cells isolated by negative enrichment. The sequence came from an adult with COVID-19. This chain's CDR3 is CASSSWWTSGRVDIQYF. CDR3 coding DNA: TGTGCCAGCAGCTCTTGGTGGACTAGCGGGAGAGTTGACATTCAGTACTTC.